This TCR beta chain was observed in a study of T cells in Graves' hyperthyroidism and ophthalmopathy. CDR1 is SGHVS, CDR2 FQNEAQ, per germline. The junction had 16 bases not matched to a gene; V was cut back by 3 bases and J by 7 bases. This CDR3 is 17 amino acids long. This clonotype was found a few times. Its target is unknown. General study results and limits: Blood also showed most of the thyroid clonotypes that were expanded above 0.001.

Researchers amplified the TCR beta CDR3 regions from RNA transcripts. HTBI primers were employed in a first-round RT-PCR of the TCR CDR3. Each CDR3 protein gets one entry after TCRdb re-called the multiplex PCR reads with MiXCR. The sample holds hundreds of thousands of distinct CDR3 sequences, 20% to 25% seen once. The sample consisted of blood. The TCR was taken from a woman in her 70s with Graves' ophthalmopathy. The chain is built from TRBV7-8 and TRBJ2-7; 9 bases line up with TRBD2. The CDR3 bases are TGTGCCAGCAGCTTTTCCCCCGGGGGTAGCGGGAGCGGAGAGCAGTACTTC. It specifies CASSFSPGGSGSGEQYF.